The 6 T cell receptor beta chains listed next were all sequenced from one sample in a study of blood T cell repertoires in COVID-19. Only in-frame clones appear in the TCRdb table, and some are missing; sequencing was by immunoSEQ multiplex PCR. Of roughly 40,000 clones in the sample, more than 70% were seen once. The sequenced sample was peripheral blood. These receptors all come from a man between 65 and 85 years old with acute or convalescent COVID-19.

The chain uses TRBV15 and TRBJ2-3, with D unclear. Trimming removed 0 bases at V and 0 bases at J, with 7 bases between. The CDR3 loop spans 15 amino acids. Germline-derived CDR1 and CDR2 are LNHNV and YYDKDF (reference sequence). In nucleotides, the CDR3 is TGTGCCACCAGCAGAGATAGTACTAGCACAGATACGCAGTATTTT. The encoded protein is CATSRDSTSTDTQYF.

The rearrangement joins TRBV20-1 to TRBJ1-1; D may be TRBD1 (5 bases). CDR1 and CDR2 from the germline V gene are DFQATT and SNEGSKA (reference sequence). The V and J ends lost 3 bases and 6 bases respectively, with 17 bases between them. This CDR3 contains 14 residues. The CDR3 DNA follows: TGCAGTGCTAGTCGGGGGGGACCTCCGGCTGAAGCTTTCTTT. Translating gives CSASRGGPPAEAFF.

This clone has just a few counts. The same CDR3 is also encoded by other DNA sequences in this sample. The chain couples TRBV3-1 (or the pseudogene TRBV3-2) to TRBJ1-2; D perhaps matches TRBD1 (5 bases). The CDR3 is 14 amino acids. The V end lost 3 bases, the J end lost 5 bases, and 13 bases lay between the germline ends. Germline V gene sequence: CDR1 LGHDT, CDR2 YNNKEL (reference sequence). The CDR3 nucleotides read TGTGCCAGCAGCCAGGACAATGGTGGATATGGCTACACCTTC. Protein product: CASSQDNGGYGYTF.

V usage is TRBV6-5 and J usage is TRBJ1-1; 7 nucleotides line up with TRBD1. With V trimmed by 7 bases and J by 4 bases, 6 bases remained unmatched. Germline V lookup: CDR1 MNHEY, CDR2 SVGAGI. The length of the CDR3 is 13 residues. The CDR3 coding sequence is TGTGCCAGCAACCAGGGGGAAGGCACTGAAGCTTTCTTT. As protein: CASNQGEGTEAFF.

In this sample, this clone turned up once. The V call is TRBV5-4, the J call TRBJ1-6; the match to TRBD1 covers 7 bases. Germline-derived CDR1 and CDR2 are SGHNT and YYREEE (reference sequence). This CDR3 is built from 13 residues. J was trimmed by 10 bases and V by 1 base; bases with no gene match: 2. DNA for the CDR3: TGTGCCAGCAGCTTGCAGGGGGACTCACCCCTCCACTTT. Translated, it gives CASSLQGDSPLHF.

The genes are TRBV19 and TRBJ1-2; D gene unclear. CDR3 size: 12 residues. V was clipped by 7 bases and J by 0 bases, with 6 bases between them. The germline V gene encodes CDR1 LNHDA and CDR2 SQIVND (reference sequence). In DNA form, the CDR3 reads TGTGCCAGTACCAGTCCTAACTATGGCTACACCTTC. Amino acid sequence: CASTSPNYGYTF.